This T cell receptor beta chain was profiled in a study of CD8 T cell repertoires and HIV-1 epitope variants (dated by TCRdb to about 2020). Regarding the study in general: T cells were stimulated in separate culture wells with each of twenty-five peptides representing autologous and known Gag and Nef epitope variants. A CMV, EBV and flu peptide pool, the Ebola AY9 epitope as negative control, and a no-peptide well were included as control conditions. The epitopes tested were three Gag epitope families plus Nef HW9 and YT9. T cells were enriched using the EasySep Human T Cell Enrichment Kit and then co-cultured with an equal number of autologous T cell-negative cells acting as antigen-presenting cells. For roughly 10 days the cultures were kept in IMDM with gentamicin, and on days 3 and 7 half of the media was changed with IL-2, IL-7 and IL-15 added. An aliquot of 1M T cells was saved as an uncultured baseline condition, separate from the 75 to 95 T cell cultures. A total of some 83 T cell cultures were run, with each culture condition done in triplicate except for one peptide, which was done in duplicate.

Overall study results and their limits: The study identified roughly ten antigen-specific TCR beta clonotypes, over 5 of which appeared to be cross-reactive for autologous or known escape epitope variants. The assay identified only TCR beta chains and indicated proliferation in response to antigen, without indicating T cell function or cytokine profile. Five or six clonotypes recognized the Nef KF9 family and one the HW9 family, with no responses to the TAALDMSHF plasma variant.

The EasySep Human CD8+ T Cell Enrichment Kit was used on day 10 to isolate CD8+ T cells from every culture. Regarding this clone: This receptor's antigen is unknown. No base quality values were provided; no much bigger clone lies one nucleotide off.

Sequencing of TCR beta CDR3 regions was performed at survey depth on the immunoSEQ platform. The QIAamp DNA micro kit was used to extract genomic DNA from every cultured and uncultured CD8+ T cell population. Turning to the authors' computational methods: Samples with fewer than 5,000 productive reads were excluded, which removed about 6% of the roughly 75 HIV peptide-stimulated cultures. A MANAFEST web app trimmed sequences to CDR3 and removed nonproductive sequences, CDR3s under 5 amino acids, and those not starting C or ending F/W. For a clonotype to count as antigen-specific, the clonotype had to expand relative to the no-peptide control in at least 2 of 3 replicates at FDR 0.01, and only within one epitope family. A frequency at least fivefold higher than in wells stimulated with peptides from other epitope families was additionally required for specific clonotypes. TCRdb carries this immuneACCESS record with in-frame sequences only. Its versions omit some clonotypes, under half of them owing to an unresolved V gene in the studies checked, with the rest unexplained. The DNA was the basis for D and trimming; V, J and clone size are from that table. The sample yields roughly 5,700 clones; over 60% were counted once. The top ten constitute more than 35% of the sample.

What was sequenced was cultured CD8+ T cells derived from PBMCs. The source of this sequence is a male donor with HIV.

Here is the DNA: TGTGCCAGCAGTTACTTGGGGGAAGAGACCCAGTACTTC. Its translation is CASSYLGEETQYF. The rearrangement joined TRBV6-5 to TRBJ2-5; the D gene is tentatively TRBD1 or TRBD2, each matching 5 bases. The junction shows trimming of 1 base on V and 3 bases on J, plus 6 bases between the germline ends. From cysteine to phenylalanine, the CDR3 is 13 amino acids long. Just CDR3 DNA is preserved here, 39 bases in frame from base 1. The germline V gene provides CDR1 MNHEY and CDR2 SVGAGI.